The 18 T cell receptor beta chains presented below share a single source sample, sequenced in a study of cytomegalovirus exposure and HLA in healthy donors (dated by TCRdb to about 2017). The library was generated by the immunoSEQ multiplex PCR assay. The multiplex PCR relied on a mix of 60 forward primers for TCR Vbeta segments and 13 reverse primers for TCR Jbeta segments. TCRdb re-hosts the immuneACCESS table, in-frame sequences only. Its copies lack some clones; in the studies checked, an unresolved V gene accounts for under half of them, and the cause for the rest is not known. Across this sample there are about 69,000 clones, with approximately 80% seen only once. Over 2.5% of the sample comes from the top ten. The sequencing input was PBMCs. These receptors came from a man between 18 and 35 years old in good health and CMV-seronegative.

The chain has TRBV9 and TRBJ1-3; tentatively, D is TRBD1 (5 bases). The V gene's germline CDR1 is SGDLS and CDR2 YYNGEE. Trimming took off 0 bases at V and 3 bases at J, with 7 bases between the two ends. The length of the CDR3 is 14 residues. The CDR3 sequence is CASSVAGRGNTIYF. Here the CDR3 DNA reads TGTGCCAGCAGCGTAGCAGGGCGTGGAAACACCATATATTTT. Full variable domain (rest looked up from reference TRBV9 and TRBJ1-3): DSGVTQTPKHLITATGQRVTLRCSPRSGDLSVYWYQQSLDQGLQFLIQYYNGEERAKGNILERFSAQQFPDLHSELNLSSLELGDSALYFCASSVAGRGNTIYFGEGSWLTVV.

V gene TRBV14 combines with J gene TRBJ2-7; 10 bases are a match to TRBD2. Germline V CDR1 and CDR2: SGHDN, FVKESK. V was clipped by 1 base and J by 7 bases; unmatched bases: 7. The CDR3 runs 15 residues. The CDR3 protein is CASSQVSGGWTEQYF. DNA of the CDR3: TGTGCCAGCAGCCAAGTTAGCGGGGGGTGGACGGAGCAGTACTTC.

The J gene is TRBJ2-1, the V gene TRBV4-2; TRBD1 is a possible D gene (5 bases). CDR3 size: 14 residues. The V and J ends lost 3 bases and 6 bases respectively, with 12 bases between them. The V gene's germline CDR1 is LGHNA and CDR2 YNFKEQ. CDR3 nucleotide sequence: TGTGCCAGCAGCCACCCGCCCGACAGCAATGAGCAGTTCTTC. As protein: CASSHPPDSNEQFF.

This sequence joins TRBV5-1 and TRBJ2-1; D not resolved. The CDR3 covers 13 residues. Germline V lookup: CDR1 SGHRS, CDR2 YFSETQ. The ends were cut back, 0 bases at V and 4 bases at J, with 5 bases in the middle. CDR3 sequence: CASSLDQYNEQFF. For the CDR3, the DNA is TGCGCCAGCAGCTTGGACCAGTACAATGAGCAGTTCTTC.

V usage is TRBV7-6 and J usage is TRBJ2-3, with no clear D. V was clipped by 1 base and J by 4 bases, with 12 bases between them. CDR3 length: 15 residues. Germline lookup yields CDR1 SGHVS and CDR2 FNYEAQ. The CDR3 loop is CASSLGVDGSDTQYF. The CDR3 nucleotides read TGTGCCAGCAGCTTAGGAGTAGACGGGTCAGATACGCAGTATTTT.

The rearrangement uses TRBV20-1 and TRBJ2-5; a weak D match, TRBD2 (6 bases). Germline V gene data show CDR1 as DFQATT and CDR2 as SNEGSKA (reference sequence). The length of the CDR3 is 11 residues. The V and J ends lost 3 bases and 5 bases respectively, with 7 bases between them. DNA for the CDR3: TGCAGTGCTAGCCGGGAGGAGACCCAGTACTTC. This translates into CSASREETQYF.

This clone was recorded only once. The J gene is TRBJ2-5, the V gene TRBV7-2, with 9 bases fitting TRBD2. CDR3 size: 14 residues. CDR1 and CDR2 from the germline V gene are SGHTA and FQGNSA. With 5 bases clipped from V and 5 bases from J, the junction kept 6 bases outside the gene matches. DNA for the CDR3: TGTGCCAGCAGCCTTATAGCGGGGGTTGAGACCCAGTACTTC. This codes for CASSLIAGVETQYF.

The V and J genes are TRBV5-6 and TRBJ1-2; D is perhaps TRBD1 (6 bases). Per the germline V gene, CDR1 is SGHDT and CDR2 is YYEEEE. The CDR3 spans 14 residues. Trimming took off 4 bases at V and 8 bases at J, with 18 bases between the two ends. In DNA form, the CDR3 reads TGTGCCAGCAGCCAGGGGACGCTGGCTTACGGCTACACCTTC. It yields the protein CASSQGTLAYGYTF.

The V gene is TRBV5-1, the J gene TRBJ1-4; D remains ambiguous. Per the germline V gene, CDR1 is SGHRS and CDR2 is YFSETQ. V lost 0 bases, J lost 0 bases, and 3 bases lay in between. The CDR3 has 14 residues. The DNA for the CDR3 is TGCGCCAGCAGCTTGGGAGCAACTAATGAAAAACTGTTTTTT. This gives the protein CASSLGATNEKLFF.

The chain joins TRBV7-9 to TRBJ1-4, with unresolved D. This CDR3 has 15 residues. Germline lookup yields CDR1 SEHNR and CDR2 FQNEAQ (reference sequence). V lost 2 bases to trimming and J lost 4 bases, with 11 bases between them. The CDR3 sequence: CASSLSGADNEKLFF. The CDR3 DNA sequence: TGTGCCAGCAGCTTATCGGGAGCCGATAATGAAAAACTGTTTTTT.

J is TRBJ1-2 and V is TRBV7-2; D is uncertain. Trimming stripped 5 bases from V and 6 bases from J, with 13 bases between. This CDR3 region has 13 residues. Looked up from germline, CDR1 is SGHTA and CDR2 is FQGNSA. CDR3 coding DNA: TGTGCCAGCAGCCGGATCCGGGTAGATGGCTACACCTTC. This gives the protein CASSRIRVDGYTF.

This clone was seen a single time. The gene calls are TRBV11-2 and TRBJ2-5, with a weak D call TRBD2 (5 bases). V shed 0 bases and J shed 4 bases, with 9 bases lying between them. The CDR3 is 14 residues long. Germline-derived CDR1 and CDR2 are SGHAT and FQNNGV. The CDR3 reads CASSLERVGETQYF. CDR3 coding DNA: TGTGCCAGCAGCTTAGAGAGGGTGGGAGAGACCCAGTACTTC.

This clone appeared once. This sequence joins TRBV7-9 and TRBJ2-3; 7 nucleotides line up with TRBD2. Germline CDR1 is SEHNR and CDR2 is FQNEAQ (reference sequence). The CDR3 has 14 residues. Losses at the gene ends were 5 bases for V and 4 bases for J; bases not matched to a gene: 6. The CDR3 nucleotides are TGTGCCAGCAGCCCCGCGGGGGAGTCAGATACGCAGTATTTT. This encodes CASSPAGESDTQYF.

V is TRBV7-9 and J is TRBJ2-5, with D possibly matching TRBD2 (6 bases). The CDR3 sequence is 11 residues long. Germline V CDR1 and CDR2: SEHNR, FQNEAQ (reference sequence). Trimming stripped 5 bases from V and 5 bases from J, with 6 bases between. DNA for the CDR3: TGTGCCAGCAGCGGGGGGGAGACCCAGTACTTC. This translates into CASSGGETQYF.

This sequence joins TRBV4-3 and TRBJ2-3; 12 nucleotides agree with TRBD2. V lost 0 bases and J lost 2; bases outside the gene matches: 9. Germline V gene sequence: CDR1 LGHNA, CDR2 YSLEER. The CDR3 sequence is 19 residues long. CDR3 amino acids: CASSQEFSTSGGSTDTQYF. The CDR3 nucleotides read TGCGCCAGCAGCCAAGAATTCTCGACTAGCGGGGGATCCACAGATACGCAGTATTTT.

CDR3 DNA: TGTGCCAGTAGTATGGCCCCGGGACTAGCGGGGAAAAGGGGCAAAAACATTCAGTACTTC. Protein sequence: CASSMAPGLAGKRGKNIQYF. The chain employs TRBV19 and TRBJ2-4, with TRBD2 matching 13 bases. The trim removed 3 bases at V and 3 bases at J, leaving 14 bases unmatched. The CDR3 covers 20 residues. Germline CDR1 LNHDA, CDR2 SQIVND (reference sequence).

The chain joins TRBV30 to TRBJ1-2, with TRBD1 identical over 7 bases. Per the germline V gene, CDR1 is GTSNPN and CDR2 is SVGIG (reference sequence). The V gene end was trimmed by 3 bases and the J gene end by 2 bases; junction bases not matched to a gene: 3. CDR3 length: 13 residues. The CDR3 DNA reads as TGTGCCTGGAGCAGGGGACAGAACTATGGCTACACCTTC. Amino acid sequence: CAWSRGQNYGYTF.

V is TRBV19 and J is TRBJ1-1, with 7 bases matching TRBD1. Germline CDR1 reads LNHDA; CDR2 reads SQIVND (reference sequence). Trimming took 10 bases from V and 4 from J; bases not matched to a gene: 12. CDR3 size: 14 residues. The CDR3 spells CANIRQGYVTEAFF. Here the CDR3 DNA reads TGTGCCAATATCCGACAGGGTTACGTCACTGAAGCTTTCTTT.